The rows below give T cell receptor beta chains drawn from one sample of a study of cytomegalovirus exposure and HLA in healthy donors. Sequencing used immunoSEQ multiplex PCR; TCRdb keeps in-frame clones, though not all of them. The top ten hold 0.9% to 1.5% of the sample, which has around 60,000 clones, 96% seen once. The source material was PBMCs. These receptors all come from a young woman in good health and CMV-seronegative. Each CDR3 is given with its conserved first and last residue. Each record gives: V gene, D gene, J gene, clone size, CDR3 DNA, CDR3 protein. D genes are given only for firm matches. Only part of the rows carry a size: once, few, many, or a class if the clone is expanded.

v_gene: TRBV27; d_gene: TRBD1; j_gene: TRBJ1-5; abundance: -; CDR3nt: TGTGCCAGCAGGCCACAGGGGGCGAAGGGTCAGCCCCAGCATTTT; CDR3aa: CASRPQGAKGQPQHF
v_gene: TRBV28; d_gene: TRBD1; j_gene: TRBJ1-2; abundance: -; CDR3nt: TGTGCCAGCAGTTTTGTCGACAGGGCCTATGGCTACACCTTC; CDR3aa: CASSFVDRAYGYTF
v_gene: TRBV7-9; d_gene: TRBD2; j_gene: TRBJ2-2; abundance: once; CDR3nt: TGTGCCAGCAGCCCCCTAGCGGGAGAGGCCTATCGTGTGGTGTTTTTT; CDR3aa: CASSPLAGEAYRVVFF
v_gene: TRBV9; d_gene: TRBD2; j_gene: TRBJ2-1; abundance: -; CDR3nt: TGTGCCAGCAGCGAGGCCCTCGTGGGTAGCGGGGTGTCAAGCTCCTACAATGAGCAGTTCTTC; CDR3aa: CASSEALVGSGVSSSYNEQFF
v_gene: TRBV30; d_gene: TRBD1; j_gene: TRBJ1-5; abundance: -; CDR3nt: TGTGCCTGGAGGCCGGCACCGGGACAGGTCGGTCAGCCCCAGCATTTT; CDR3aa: CAWRPAPGQVGQPQHF
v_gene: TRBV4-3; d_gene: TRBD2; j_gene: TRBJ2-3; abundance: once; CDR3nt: TGCGCCAGCAGCCAAGATAGTCGGGAGGGCTGGGATACGCAGTATTTT; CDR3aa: CASSQDSREGWDTQYF
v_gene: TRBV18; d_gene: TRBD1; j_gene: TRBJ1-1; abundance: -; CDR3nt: TGTGCCAGCTCACCCCGGGACAGGGTCACTGAAGCTTTCTTT; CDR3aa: CASSPRDRVTEAFF
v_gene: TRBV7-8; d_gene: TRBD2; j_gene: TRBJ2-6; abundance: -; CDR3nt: TGTGCCAGCAGCCCCCGGGGACTAGCGGGCGACTCGAGCTCTGGGGCCAACGTCCTGACTTTC; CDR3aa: CASSPRGLAGDSSSGANVLTF
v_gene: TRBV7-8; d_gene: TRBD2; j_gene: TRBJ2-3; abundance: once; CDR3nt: TGTGCCAGCAGCTCCCGGACTAGCGGGAGGTGGGGTACGCAGTATTTT; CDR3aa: CASSSRTSGRWGTQYF
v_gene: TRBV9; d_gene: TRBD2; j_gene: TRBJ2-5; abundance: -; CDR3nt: TGTGCCAGCAGCCTACTAGCGGCCCAAGAGACCCAGTACTTC; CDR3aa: CASSLLAAQETQYF
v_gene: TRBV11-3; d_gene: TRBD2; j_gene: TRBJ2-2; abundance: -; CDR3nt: TGTGCCAGCAGCCCGACGGGGGGCACCGGGGAGCTGTTTTTT; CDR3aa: CASSPTGGTGELFF
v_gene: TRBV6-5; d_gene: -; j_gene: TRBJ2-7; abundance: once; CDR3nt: TGTGCCAGCAGTTACTCTGTGGGGGGTTCGTACGAGCAGTACTTC; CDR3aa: CASSYSVGGSYEQYF
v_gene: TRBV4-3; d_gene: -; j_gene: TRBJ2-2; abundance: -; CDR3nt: TGCGCCAGCAGCCCCCCAGGGGACACCGGGGAGCTGTTTTTT; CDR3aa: CASSPPGDTGELFF
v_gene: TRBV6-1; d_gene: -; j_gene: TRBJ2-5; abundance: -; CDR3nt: TGTGCCAGCAGCTTCGGACAGCAAGAGACCCAGTACTTC; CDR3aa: CASSFGQQETQYF
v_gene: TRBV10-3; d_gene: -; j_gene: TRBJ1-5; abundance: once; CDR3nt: TGTGCCACCCACGGGGACATAAATCAGCCCCAGCATTTT; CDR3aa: CATHGDINQPQHF
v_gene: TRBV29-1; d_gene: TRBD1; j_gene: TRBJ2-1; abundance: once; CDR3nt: TGCAGCGTTGCCCGGACAGGGGCCGACAATGAGCAGTTCTTC; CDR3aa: CSVARTGADNEQFF
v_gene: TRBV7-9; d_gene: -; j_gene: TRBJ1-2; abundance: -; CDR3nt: TGTGCCAGCAGCTCAACAGGGCCCTATGGCTACACCTTC; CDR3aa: CASSSTGPYGYTF
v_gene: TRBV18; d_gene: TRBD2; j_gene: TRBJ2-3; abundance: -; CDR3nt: TGTGCCAGCTCACCCCAACTAGCGGGAGCGGGAGATACGCAGTATTTT; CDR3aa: CASSPQLAGAGDTQYF
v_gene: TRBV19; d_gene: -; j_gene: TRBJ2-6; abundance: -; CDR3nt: TGTGCCAGTAGTATTGACCCAGGGGCTGGGGCCAACGTCCTGACTTTC; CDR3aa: CASSIDPGAGANVLTF
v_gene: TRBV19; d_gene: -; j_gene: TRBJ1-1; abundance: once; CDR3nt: TGTGCCAGTAGTATCACCGGGGGTGGGACTGAAGCTTTCTTT; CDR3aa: CASSITGGGTEAFF
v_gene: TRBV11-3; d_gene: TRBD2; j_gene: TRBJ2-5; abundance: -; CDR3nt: TGTGCCAGCAGCCCCCTCGGGCTAGCGGGAGGAACCGGGACCCAGTACTTC; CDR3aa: CASSPLGLAGGTGTQYF
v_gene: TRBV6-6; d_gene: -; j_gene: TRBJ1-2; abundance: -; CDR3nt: TGTGCCAGCAGTGAGGGGGGGGCGGGCTATGGCTACACCTTC; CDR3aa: CASSEGGAGYGYTF
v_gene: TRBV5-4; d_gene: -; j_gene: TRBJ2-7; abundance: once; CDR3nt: TGTGCCAGCAGCTCTGCAGCGAGCCCAAACTACGAGCAGTACTTC; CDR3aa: CASSSAASPNYEQYF
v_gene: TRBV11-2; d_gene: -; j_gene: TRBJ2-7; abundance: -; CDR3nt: TGTGCCAGCAGCTCCGAAGGCCAGGGGTCCTACGAGCAGTACTTC; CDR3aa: CASSSEGQGSYEQYF
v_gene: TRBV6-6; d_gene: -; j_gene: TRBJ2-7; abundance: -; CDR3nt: TGTGCCAGCAGTTACCAAACCTACGAGCAGTACTTC; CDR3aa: CASSYQTYEQYF
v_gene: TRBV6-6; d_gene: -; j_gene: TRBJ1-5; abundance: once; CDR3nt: TGTGCCGCCAGTCAGCCCCAGCATTTT; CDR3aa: CAASQPQHF
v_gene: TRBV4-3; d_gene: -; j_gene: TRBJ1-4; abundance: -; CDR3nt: TGCGCCAGCAGCCGTTCCTTAGCCACTAATGAAAAACTGTTTTTT; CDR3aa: CASSRSLATNEKLFF
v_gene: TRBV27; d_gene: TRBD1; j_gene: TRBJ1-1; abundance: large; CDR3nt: TGTGCCAGCAGGACAGGGGCCACTGAAGCTTTCTTT; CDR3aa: CASRTGATEAFF
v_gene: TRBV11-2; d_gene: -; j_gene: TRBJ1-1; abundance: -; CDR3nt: TGTGCCAGCAGCCCCCGGGTCGACACTGAAGCTTTCTTT; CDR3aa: CASSPRVDTEAFF
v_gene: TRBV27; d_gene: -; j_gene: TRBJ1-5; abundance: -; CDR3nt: TGTGCCAGCAGCAGGGTGGGCAATCAGCCCCAGCATTTT; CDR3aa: CASSRVGNQPQHF
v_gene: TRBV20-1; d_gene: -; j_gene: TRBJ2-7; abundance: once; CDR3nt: TGCAGTGCCCCGTTGGGGCAGGAGTACTTC; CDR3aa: CSAPLGQEYF
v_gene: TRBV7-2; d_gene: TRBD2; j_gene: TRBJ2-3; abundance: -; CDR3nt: TGTGCCAGCCGGGTCGCGGGGACTAGCCTCGATACGCAGTATTTT; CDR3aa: CASRVAGTSLDTQYF
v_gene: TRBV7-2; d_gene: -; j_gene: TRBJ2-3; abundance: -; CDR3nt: TGTGCCAGCAGCTTTAGAGTCTCACGCGGCACAGATACGCAGTATTTT; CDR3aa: CASSFRVSRGTDTQYF
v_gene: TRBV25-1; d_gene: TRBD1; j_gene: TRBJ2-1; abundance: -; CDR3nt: TGTGCCAGCGGATCAGGACAGGGGAGGAATGAGCAGTTCTTC; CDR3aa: CASGSGQGRNEQFF
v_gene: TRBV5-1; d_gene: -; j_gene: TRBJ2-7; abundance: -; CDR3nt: TGCGCCAGCAGCTTGGCCCCGGGACAAACCTACGAGCAGTACTTC; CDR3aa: CASSLAPGQTYEQYF
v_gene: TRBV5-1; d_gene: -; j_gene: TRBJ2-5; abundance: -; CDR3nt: TGCGCCAGCAGCTGGGGGGGGACAGGCGGGGAGACCCAGTACTTC; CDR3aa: CASSWGGTGGETQYF
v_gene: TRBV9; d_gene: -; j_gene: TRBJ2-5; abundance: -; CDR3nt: TGTGCCAGCAGCGTAGTTCCGGGTTCGGAGACCCAGTACTTC; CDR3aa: CASSVVPGSETQYF
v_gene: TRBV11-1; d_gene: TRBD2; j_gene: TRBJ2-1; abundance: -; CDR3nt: TGTGCCAGCAGCTCACCTAGCGGGATCGGTCAGTTCTTC; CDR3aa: CASSSPSGIGQFF
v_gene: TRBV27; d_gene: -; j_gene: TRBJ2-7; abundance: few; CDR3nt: TGTGCCTCCCAGGGGGAGCAGTACTTC; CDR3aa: CASQGEQYF
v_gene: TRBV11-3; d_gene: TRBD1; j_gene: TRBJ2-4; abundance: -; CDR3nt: TGTGCCAGCAGCCCCGGACAGGGCGCCAAAAACATTCAGTACTTC; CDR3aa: CASSPGQGAKNIQYF
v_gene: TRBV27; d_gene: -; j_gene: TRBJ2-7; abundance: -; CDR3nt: TGTGCCAGCAGCCCGGACAGTACCTACGAGCAGTACTTC; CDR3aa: CASSPDSTYEQYF
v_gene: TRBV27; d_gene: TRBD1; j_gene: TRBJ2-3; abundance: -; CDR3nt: TGTGCCAGCGGTCGGGACAGGGCCTTCACAGATACGCAGTATTTT; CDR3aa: CASGRDRAFTDTQYF
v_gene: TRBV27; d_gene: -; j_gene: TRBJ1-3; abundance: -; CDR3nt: TGTGCCAGCAGCCCCGGGGGGACCTCTGGAAACACCATATATTTT; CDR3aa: CASSPGGTSGNTIYF
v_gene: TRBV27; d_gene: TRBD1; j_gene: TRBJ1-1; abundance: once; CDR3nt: TGTGCCAGCAGTTCCGTATCGGATCTTGGGGACAGGGGTGCTGAAGCTTTCTTT; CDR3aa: CASSSVSDLGDRGAEAFF
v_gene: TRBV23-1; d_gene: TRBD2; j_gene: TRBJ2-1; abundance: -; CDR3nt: TGCGCCAGCAGTCAATCTCAAACTAGCGGGAGTGCGAATGAGCAGTTCTTC; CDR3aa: CASSQSQTSGSANEQFF
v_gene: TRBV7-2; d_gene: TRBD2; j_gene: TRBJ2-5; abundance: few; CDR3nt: TGTGCCAGCAGCTTAGCGGGTTGGGGACTAGTACGCCAAGAGACCCAGTACTTC; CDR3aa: CASSLAGWGLVRQETQYF
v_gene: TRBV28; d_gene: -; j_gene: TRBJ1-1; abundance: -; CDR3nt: TGTGCCAGCAGCAGCGCGGACTTTATGAACACTGAAGCTTTCTTT; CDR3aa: CASSSADFMNTEAFF
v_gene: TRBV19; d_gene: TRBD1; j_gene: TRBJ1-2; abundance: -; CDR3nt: TGTGCCAGTAGTCGACAGGGTAGCTATGGCTACACCTTC; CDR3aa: CASSRQGSYGYTF